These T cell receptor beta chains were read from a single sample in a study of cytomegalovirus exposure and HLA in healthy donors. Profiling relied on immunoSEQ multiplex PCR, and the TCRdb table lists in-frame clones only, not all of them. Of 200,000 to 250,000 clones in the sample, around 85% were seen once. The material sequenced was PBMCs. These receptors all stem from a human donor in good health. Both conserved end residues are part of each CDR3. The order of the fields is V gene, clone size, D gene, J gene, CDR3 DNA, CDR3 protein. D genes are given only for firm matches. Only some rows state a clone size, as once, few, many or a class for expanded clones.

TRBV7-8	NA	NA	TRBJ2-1	TGTGCCAGCAGCCCAGAGGCCGGCTTGAGCTCCTACAATGAGCAGTTCTTC	CASSPEAGLSSYNEQFF
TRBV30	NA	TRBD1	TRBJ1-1	TGTGCCTGGAGGTCACAGGGGATGAACACTGAAGCTTTCTTT	CAWRSQGMNTEAFF
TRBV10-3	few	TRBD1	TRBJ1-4	TGTGCCATCAGTGAGTACAGGGACAGGGCAGCTGAAAAACTGTTTTTT	CAISEYRDRAAEKLFF
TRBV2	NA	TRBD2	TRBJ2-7	TGTGCCAGCAGTGGGGGACTAGCGGGGAGCTCCTACGAGCAGTACTTC	CASSGGLAGSSYEQYF
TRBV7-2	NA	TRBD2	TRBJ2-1	TGTGCCAGCAGCTTAGTAGCGGGAGGTAATGAGCAGTTCTTC	CASSLVAGGNEQFF
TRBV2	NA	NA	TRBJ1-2	TGTGCCAGCAGTGTCGGAACCAGGGCCGTCGGAGGCTACACCTTC	CASSVGTRAVGGYTF
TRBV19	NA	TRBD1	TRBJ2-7	TGTGCCACCCGACCGGGACAGGGTTCCCGCGAGCAGTACTTC	CATRPGQGSREQYF
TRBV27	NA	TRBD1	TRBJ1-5	TGTGCCAGCAGTGCCGGGACAGGGTATGGCAATCAGCCCCAGCATTTT	CASSAGTGYGNQPQHF
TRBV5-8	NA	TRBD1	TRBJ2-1	TGTGCCAGCAGAGCCGGGACAGGGTTAATAAATGAGCAGTTCTTC	CASRAGTGLINEQFF
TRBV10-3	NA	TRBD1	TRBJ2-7	TGTGCCATCAGTGAACAGGGGTACGAGCAGTACTTC	CAISEQGYEQYF
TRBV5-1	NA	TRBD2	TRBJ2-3	TGCGCCAGCAGCTTAGGGCCGACTAGCGGGTCGCCTGGAGATACGCAGTATTTT	CASSLGPTSGSPGDTQYF
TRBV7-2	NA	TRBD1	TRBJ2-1	TGTGCCAACAGCTTACCCCCGGGGACAGGGGAGCAGTTCTTC	CANSLPPGTGEQFF
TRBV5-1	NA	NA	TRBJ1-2	TGCGCCAGCAGCTTGGCCTTGGGAGGGGCTAACTATGGCTACACCTTC	CASSLALGGANYGYTF
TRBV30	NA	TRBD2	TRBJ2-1	TGTGCCTGGAGGTATCCCCGGACTAGCGGGCACTACAATGAGCAGTTCTTC	CAWRYPRTSGHYNEQFF
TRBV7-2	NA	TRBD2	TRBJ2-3	TGTGCCAGCAGCCTTCTCGGTAGCGGGAGGGCCGGAGGAGATACGCAGTATTTT	CASSLLGSGRAGGDTQYF
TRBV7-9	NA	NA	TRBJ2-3	TGTGCCAGCAGCGACCCGGGAGAACCCACGCGCACTACAGATACGCAGTATTTT	CASSDPGEPTRTTDTQYF
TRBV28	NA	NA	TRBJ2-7	TGTGCCAGCAGTTTTGGCAGCGACTACGAGCAGTACTTC	CASSFGSDYEQYF
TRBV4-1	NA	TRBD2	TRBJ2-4	TGCGCCAGCAGCCAGTGGACTAGCCTGTACTTC	CASSQWTSLYF
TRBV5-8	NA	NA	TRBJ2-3	TGTGCCAGCAGCTCATGGACTCGCCGGGGTATTGATACGCAGTATTTT	CASSSWTRRGIDTQYF
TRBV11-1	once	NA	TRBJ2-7	TGTGCCAGCAGCTTCCAGCCCAGGGTAGGGTACGAGCAGTACTTC	CASSFQPRVGYEQYF
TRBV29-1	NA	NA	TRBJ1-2	TGCAGCGTTGAGCTCCAGGGGAATGGCTACACCTTC	CSVELQGNGYTF
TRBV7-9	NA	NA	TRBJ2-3	TGTGCCAGCAGCTTCTATCGTAGCGTGTTTGATACGCAGTATTTT	CASSFYRSVFDTQYF
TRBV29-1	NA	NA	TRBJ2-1	TGCAGCGGCGGCCACCTAAATGAGCAGTTCTTC	CSGGHLNEQFF
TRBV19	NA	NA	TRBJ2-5	TGTGCCAGTAGTACGGACAGCCAAGAGACCCAGTACTTC	CASSTDSQETQYF
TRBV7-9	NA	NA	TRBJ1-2	TGTGCCAGCAGCCCTGCGGCTTCCCGACCCAGATATGGCTACACCTTC	CASSPAASRPRYGYTF
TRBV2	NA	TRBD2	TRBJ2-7	TGTGCCAGCAGTCCCGGACTAGCGGGAGGATTAGAGCAGTACTTC	CASSPGLAGGLEQYF
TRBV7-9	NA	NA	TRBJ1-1	TGTTCCAGCAGCGCTTGGCTGGATGGGGCAAGGGCTTTCTTT	CSSSAWLDGARAFF
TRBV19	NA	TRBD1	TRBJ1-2	TGTGCCAGTAGTATAGATCTCTCGGGACAGGCTTATGGCTACACCTTC	CASSIDLSGQAYGYTF
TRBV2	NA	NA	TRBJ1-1	TGTGCCAGCAGTGAATCGCAGAAGAGGGCGGGAGCTGAAGCTTTCTTT	CASSESQKRAGAEAFF
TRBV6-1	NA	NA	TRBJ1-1	TGTGCCAGCAGTTTCAGGGATAACACTGAAGCTTTCTTT	CASSFRDNTEAFF
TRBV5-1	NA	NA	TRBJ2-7	TGCGCCAGCAGCTTGGGGTCAGACTCCGTAGAGCAGTACTTC	CASSLGSDSVEQYF
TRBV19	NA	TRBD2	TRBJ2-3	TGTGCCAGTATCAGCCAAGCGGGAGGGGCAGATACGCAGTATTTT	CASISQAGGADTQYF
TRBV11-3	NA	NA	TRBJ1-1	TGTGCCAGCAGCTTAGACAGGGCTACTGAAGCTTTCTTT	CASSLDRATEAFF
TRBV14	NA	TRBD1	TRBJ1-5	TGTGCCAGCAGCCAGACAGGGTATGTTTACGTTCAGCCCCAGCATTTT	CASSQTGYVYVQPQHF
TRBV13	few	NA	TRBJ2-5	TGTGCCAGCAGCTCCCCCGACGGAGGGCACGGGTCGACGGTCACCCAGTACTTC	CASSSPDGGHGSTVTQYF
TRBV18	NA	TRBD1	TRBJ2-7	TGTGCCAGCTCACCCCTGGGACAGGGGCCCTACGAGCAGTACTTC	CASSPLGQGPYEQYF
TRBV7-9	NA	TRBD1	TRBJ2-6	TGTGCCAGCAGCCCCCCTAAGGCCCTACAGGGGACGTGGGCCAACGTCCTGACTTTC	CASSPPKALQGTWANVLTF
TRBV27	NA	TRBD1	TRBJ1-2	TGTGCCAGCAGACCCTCAGGACAGGGGGCGCGTTATGGCTACACCTTC	CASRPSGQGARYGYTF
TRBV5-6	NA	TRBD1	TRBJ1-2	TGTGCCAGCAGCTATCCCCAGGCCAGGGGGCCTAGCTACACCTTC	CASSYPQARGPSYTF
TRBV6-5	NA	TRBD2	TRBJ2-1	TGTGCCAGCAGCCGCGTAGCGGGAGGCGGACGCCAGTTCTTC	CASSRVAGGGRQFF
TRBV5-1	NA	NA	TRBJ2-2	TGCGCCAGCAGCTTAGACTACTTGAACACCGGGGAGCTGTTTTTT	CASSLDYLNTGELFF
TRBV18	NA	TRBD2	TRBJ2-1	TGTGCCAGCTCACCAGGGCTAGCGGGGTACAATGAGCAGTTCTTC	CASSPGLAGYNEQFF
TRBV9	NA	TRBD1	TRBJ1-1	TGTGCCAGCAGCGTAGGAGGGGGCAGGACTGAAGCTTTCTTT	CASSVGGGRTEAFF
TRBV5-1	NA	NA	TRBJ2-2	TGCGCCAGCAGTTCGATACCTAGATCGAACACCGGGGAGCTGTTTTTT	CASSSIPRSNTGELFF
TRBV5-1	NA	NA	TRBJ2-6	TGCGCCAGCAGCTTCCAGGGGCTAGGGGCCAACGTCCTGACTTTC	CASSFQGLGANVLTF
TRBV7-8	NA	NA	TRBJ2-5	TGTGCCAGCAGCTTAGGGCAGGTAGAGACCCAGTACTTC	CASSLGQVETQYF
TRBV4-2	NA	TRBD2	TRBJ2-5	TGTGCCAGCAGCCAAGATCGCTTGAGCGGGAGAGCATGGCAAGAGACCCAGTACTTC	CASSQDRLSGRAWQETQYF
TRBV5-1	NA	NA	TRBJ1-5	TGCGCCAGCAGCTTGGAGGGGGACAATCAGCCCCAGCATTTT	CASSLEGDNQPQHF
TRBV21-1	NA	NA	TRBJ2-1	TGTGCCAGCAGCCCCCGACTTAGCGGGAGGGGGTCCTACAATGAGCAGTTCTTC	CASSPRLSGRGSYNEQFF
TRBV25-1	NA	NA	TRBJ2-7	TGTGCCAGCAGAGAGGGGGCCTACGAGCAGTACTTC	CASREGAYEQYF
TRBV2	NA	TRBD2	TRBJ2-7	TGTGCCAGCAGAACTAGCGGGAGCAGGTACTTC	CASRTSGSRYF
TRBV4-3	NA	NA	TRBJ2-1	TGCGCCAGCAGCCCCGCTTACACAAGCTCCTACAATGAGCAGTTCTTC	CASSPAYTSSYNEQFF